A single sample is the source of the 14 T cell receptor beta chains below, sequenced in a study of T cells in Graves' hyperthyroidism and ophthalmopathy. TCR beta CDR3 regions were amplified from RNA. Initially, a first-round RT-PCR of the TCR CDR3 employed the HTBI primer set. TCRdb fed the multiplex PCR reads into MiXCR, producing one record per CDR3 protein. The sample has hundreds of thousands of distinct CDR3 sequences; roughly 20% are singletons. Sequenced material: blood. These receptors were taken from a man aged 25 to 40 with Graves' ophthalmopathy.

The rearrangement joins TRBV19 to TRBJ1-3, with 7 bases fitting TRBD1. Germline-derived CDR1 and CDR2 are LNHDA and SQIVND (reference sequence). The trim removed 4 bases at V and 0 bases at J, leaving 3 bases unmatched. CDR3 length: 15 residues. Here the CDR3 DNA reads TGTGCCAGTAGTACGGGACAGTTCTCTGGAAACACCATATATTTT. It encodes CASSTGQFSGNTIYF.

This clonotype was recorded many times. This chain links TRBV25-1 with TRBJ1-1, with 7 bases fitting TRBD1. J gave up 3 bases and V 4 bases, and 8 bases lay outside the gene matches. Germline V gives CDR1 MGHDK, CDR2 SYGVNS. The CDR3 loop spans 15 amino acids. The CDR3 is CASSVRQGLYTEAFF. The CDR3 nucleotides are TGTGCCAGCAGTGTACGACAGGGCTTGTACACTGAAGCTTTCTTT.

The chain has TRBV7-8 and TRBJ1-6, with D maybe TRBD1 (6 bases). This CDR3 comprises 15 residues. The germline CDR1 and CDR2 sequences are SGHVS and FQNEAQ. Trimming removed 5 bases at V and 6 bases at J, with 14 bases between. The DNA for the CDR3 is TGTGCCAGCAGCCCGCGGGGGGGCCTTAATTCACCCCTCCACTTT. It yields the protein CASSPRGGLNSPLHF. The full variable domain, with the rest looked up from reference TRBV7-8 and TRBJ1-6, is GAGVSQSPRYKVAKRGQDVALRCDPISGHVSLFWYQQALGQGPEFLTYFQNEAQLDKSGLPSDRFFAERPEGSVSTLKIQRTQQEDSAVYLCASSPRGGLNSPLHFGNGTRLTVT.

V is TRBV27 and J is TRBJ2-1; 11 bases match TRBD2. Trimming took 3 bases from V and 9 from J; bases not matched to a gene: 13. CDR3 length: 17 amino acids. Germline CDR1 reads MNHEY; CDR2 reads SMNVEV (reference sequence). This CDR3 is CASSFRSGTSGPGEQFF. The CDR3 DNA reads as TGTGCCAGCAGTTTTCGATCCGGGACTAGCGGACCCGGTGAGCAGTTCTTC.

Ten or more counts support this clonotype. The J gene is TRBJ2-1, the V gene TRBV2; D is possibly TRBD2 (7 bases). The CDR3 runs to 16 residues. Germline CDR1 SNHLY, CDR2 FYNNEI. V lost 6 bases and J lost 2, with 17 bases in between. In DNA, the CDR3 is TGTGCCAGCAGCCTACTACCGGGGGGCCCCTACAATGAGCAGTTCTTC. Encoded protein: CASSLLPGGPYNEQFF.

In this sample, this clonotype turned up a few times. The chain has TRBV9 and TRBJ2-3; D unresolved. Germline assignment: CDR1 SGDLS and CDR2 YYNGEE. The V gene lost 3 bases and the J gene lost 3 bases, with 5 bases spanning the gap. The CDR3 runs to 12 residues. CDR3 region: CASSGETDTQYF. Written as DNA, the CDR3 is TGTGCCAGCAGCGGAGAGACAGATACGCAGTATTTT. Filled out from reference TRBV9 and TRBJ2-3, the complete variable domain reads DSGVTQTPKHLITATGQRVTLRCSPRSGDLSVYWYQQSLDQGLQFLIQYYNGEERAKGNILERFSAQQFPDLHSELNLSSLELGDSALYFCASSGETDTQYFGPGTRLTVL.

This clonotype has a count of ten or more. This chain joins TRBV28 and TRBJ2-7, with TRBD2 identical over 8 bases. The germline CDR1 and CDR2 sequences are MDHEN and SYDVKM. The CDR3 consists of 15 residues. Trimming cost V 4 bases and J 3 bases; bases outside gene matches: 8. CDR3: CASSWAGRALYEQYF. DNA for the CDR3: TGTGCCAGCAGTTGGGCCGGGAGGGCCCTCTACGAGCAGTACTTC.

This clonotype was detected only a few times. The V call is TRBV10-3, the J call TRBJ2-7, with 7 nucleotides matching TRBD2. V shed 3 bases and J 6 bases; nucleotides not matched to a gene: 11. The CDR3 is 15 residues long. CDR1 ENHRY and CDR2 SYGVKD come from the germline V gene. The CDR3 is CAISDLLRESGEQYF. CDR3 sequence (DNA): TGTGCCATCAGTGATTTGTTGCGGGAGAGTGGCGAGCAGTACTTC.

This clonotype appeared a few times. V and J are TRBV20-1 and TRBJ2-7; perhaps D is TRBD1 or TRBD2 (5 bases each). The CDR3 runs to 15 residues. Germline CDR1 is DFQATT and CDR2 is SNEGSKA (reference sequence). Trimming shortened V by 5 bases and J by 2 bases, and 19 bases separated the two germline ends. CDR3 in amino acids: CSAGTTRDAPYEQYF. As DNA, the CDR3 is TGCAGTGCTGGAACTACCCGGGACGCGCCCTACGAGCAGTACTTC.

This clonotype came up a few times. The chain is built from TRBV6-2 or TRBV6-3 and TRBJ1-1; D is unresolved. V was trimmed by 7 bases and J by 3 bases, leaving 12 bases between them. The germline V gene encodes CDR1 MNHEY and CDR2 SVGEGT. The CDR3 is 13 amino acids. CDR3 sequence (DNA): TGTGCCAGCACCTCGTTCGGGTACACTGAAGCTTTCTTT. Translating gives CASTSFGYTEAFF.

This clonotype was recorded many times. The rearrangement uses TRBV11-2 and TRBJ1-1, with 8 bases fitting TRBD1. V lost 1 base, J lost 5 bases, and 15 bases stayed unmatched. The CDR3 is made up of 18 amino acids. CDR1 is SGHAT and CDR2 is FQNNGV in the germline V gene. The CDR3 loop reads CASSLVSPLRGLRTEAFF. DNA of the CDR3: TGTGCCAGCAGCTTAGTTTCCCCGCTCAGGGGGCTGAGGACTGAAGCTTTCTTT. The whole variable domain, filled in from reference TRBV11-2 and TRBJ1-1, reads EAGVAQSPRYKIIEKRQSVAFWCNPISGHATLYWYQQILGQGPKLLIQFQNNGVVDDSQLPKDRFSAERLKGVDSTLKIQPAKLEDSAVYLCASSLVSPLRGLRTEAFFGQGTRLTVV.

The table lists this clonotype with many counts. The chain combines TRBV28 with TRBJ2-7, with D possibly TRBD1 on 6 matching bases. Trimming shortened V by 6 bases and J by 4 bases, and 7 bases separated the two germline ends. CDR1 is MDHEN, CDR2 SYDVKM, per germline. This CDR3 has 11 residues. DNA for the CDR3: TGTGCCAGCAGAGGACAGTACGAGCAGTACTTC. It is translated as CASRGQYEQYF. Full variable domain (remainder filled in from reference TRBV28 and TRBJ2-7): DVKVTQSSRYLVKRTGEKVFLECVQDMDHENMFWYRQDPGLGLRLIYFSYDVKMKEKGDIPEGYSVSREKKERFSLILESASTNQTSMYLCASRGQYEQYFGPGTRLTVT.

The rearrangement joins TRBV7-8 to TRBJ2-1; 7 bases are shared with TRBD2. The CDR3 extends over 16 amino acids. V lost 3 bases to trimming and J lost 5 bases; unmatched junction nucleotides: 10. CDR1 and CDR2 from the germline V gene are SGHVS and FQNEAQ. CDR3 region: CASSFITRGDNNEQFF. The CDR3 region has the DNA TGTGCCAGCAGCTTCATAACTCGGGGGGATAACAATGAGCAGTTCTTC.

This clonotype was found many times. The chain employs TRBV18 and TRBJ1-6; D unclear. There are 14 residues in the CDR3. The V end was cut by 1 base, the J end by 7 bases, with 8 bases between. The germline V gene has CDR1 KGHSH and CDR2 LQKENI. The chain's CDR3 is CASSPHAENSPLHF. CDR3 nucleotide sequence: TGTGCCAGCTCACCACACGCTGAGAATTCACCCCTCCACTTT.